This T cell receptor beta chain was captured in a study of blood T cell repertoires in COVID-19. Study overall: Sources were T cells, B-cell-depleted T cells, or PBMCs; the material itself was cDNA or gDNA.

Produced via immunoSEQ multiplex PCR; TCRdb's table is partial and in-frame only. The profile shows a few hundred thousand clones, 70% to 90% of them singletons. CDR1 SNHLY and CDR2 FYNNEI come from the germline V gene. The V end was cut by 4 bases, the J end by 4 bases, with 7 bases between. This CDR3 is built from 13 residues. The sequenced sample consisted of peripheral blood. V usage is TRBV2 and J usage is TRBJ1-4, with D hard to call. This sequence was found in a woman aged 30 to 39 who had recovered from COVID-19. Here the CDR3 reads CASSGQINEKLFF. The CDR3 nucleotides read TGTGCCAGCAGTGGGCAGATTAATGAAAAACTGTTTTTT.